The sample holds many counts of the clone carrying this T cell receptor (beta chain). This CDR3 is built from 14 residues. Germline-derived CDR1 and CDR2 are MDHEN and SYDVKM. Losses at the gene ends were 3 bases for V and 4 bases for J; bases not matched to a gene: 5. Construction of the TCR beta libraries employed iRepertoire HTBI primers in conjunction with Arm-PCR of CDR3 regions. TCRdb re-analysed the multiplex PCR reads in MiXCR, keeping a single row per CDR3 protein. The table shows approximately 230,000 distinct CDR3 sequences, with about 18% occurring only once. Documented time point: newly diagnosed GD, antithyroid drugs for less than 3 months. RNA extracted from PBMCs served as the sequencing template. The sample originates from a study of regulatory T cells in long-lasting Graves disease.

The V gene is TRBV28, the J gene TRBJ1-2; 7 positions match TRBD1. This clonotype originated in a female donor with Graves disease. The specimen comprised peripheral blood mononuclear cells (PBMCs), sampled at new diagnosis, from a patient treated with antithyroid drugs. CDR3 in amino acids: CASSFRGRVYGYTF. The CDR3 nucleotides read TGTGCCAGCAGTTTTAGGGGGCGAGTCTATGGCTACACCTTC.